This T cell receptor (beta chain) originates from a study of shared clonotypes between healthy human individuals. The method was immunoSEQ multiplex PCR; TCRdb's version includes in-frame clones alone and lacks a portion of them. The table includes millions of clones, around 95% detected once. This CDR3 region has 15 residues. Germline-derived CDR1 and CDR2 are SEHNR and FQNEAQ (reference sequence). Trimming cost V 5 bases and J 3 bases; bases outside gene matches: 9. Material for sequencing was naive CD4+ T cells sorted from blood. Subset reported: CD45RA+ positively selected. The clonotype was recovered from a young man in good health. The chain combines TRBV7-9 with TRBJ1-1, with TRBD1 identical over 7 bases. CDR3 DNA: TGTGCCAGCAGCACCAGTCCGGGACAGCACACTGAAGCTTTCTTT. Translation: CASSTSPGQHTEAFF.